The present entry profiles one T cell receptor (beta chain) with its context. The antigen is unknown. This entry belongs to a study of CD8 T cells in ankylosing spondylitis. Notes on the study in general: Seemingly distinctive of ankylosing spondylitis blood was a TCR beta motif formed by eight highly homologous variants.

TCRdb re-derived calls from the 5' RACE reads in MiXCR, one entry per CDR3 protein. The table has about 450,000 distinct CDR3 sequences, 25% to 30% seen once. The CDR3 extends over 13 amino acids. V was shortened by 4 bases and J by 8 bases, with 14 bases between the two germline ends. This chain uses TRBV12-3 or TRBV12-4 with TRBJ1-2; D unresolved. The sequence derives from a male donor with ankylosing spondylitis. Sequenced sample: blood, either unsorted or a sorted T cell fraction (not recorded which). The CDR3 nucleotides are TGTGCCAGCAGTTGGGCAGTTCCGGGAGGCTACACCTTC. Its translation: CASSWAVPGGYTF.